This T cell receptor beta chain was identified in a study of cytomegalovirus exposure and HLA in healthy donors. Findings and caveats of the study: Later analysis suggested most CMV-associated TCR beta chains were HLA-restricted.

In germline, CDR1 is LNHNV, CDR2 YYDKDF (reference sequence). The junction had 14 bases not matched to a gene; V was cut back by 9 bases and J by 0 bases. The CDR3 length is 17 residues. With regard to this clone: Its antigen is currently unknown.

Amplification used 60 Vbeta primers and 13 Jbeta primers. The repertoire was sequenced with immunoSEQ multiplex PCR; TCRdb's copy has only in-frame clones and lacks some. The data hold roughly 80,000 clones, with roughly two thirds observed a single time. J is TRBJ1-5 and V is TRBV15; 7 nucleotides agree with TRBD1. The clonotype was recovered from a woman aged 45-65 years in good health and CMV-seropositive. The sequenced sample was PBMCs. The CDR3 loop is CATKQMGQTISNQPQHF. The CDR3 DNA sequence: TGTGCCACAAAGCAGATGGGACAGACAATTAGCAATCAGCCCCAGCATTTT.